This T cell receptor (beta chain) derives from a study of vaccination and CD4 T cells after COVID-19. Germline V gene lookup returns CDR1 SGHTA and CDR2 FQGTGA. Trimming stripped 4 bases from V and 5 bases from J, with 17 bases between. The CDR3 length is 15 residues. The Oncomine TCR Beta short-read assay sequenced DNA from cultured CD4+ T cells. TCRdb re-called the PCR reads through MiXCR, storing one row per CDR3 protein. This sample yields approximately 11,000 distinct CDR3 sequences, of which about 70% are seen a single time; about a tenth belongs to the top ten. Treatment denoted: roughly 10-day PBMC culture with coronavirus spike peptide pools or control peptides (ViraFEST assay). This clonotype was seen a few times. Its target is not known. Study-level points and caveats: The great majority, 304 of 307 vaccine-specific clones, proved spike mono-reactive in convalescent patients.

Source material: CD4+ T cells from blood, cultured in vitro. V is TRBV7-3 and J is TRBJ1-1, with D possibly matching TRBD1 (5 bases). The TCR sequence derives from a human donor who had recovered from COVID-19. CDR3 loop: CASSSRGGAGTEAFF. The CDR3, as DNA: TGTGCCAGCAGCTCCCGGGGTGGGGCGGGTACTGAAGCTTTCTTT.